The TCR beta chain described here comes from a study of OX40 agonist ivuxolimab in advanced cancers. Study information: Age averaged 60 years (range about 20 to 80), and 82.7% were male. Having had anti-PD-1, anti-PD-L1 or anti-CTLA-4 therapy before was allowed, and more than 35% had some.

V shed 6 bases and J 0 bases; nucleotides not matched to a gene: 6. The germline V gene has CDR1 SGHKS and CDR2 YYEKEE (reference sequence). This CDR3 is built from 14 residues. Profiling relied on immunoSEQ multiplex PCR, and the TCRdb table lists in-frame clones only, not all of them. The sample has approximately 11,000 clones; about three quarters are singletons. The chain recombines TRBV5-5 with TRBJ2-7; 7 bases fit TRBD2. The receptor was derived from an adult with an advanced solid tumor such as melanoma, head and neck, liver or kidney cancer. Sequencing was performed on CD4+ or CD8+ T cells sorted from blood, taken in a trial of the OX40 agonist ivuxolimab. CDR3 in amino acids: CASKWGGSSYEQYF. CDR3 bases: TGTGCCAGCAAGTGGGGGGGTAGCTCCTACGAGCAGTACTTC.